This T cell receptor beta chain came from a study of monozygotic twins with inflammatory bowel disease. The TCR libraries each used total RNA (3500 ng per library). TCRdb reprocessed the 5' RACE reads, keeping one entry per CDR3 protein, no DNA. The sample has around 450,000 distinct CDR3 sequences, and its top ten clones hold 2.4%. Germline V gene sequence: CDR1 SEHNR, CDR2 FQNEAQ (reference sequence). The CDR3 length is 15 residues. Study-level findings and limits: Especially with disease activity, IBD patients shared fewer clonotypes with others than healthy twins did.

Turning to this clonotype: Its specificity is not known.

The receptor's source is a human donor with ulcerative colitis or Crohn's disease, or a healthy co-twin of an affected twin (not recorded which). The sample taken for sequencing was blood. The chain combines TRBV7-9 with TRBJ2-7; TCRdb reports TRBD1, a call that lacks DNA to check it against. The chain's CDR3 is CASSPPGTALIEQYF.